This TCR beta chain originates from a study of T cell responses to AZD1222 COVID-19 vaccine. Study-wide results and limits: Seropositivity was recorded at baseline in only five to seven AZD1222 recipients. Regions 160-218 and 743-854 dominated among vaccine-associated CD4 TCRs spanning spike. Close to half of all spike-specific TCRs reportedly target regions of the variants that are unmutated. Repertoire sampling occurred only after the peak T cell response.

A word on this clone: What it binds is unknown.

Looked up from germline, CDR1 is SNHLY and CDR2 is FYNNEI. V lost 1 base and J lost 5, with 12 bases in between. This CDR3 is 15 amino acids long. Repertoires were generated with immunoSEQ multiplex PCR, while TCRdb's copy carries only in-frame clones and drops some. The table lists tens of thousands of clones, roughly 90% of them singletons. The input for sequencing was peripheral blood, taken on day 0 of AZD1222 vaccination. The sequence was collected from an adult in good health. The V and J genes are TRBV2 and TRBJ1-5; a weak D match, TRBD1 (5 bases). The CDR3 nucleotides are TGTGCCAGCAGTGAAGTGGGCAGGGAGGATCAGCCCCAGCATTTT. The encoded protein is CASSEVGREDQPQHF.